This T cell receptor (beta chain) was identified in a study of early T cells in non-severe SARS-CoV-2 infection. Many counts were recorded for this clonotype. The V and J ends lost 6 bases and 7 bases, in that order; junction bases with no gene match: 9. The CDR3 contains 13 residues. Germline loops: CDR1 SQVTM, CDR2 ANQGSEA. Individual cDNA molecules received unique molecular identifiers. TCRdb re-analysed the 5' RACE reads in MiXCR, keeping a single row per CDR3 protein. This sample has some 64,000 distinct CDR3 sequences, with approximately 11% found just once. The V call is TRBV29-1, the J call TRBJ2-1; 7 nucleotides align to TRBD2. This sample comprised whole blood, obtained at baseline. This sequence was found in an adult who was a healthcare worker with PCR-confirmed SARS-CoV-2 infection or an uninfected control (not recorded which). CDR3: CSVHRMGGNEQFF. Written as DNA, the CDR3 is TGCAGCGTACATAGGATGGGGGGGAATGAGCAGTTCTTC.